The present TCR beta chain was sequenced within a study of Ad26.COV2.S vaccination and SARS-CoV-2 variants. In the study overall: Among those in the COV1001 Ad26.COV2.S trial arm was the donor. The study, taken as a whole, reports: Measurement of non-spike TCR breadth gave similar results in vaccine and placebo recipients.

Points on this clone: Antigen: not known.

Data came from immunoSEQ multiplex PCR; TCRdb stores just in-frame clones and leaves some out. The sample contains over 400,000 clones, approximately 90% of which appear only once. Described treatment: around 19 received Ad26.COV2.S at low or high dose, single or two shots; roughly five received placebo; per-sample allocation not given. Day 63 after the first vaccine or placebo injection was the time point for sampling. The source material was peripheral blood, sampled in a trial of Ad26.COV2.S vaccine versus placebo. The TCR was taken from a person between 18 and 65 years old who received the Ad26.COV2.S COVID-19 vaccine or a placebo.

This CDR3 is CASSFRLAGAPDTQYF. The CDR3 DNA reads TGTGCCAGCAGCTTCAGACTAGCGGGGGCCCCAGATACGCAGTATTTT. V gene TRBV5-4 combines with J gene TRBJ2-3; 12 bases are shared with TRBD2. Unmatched junction bases numbered 5, after V lost 2 bases and J lost 4 bases. CDR1 SGHNT and CDR2 YYREEE come from the germline V gene (reference sequence). The CDR3 totals 16 residues.